One and the same sample provided the 11 T cell receptor beta chains below, sequenced in a study of lymphopenia after photon versus proton radiotherapy (dated by TCRdb to about 2019). The protocol used for the library was the immunoSEQ multiplex PCR assay. Drawn from immuneACCESS, this table holds only the in-frame rearrangements with V and J called that TCRdb kept. Clones are partly lost; checked studies trace under half to an unresolved V gene and leave the rest unexplained. The sample contains 83,000 or so clones, approximately 82% of them found a single time. The ten largest clones take up under 1.5% of the sample. The source material was peripheral blood, sampled from a patient treated with proton-based radiotherapy. The source of these receptors is a man aged 55 to 70 with pancreatic cancer.

The rearrangement links TRBV6-5 to TRBJ1-1; D uncertain. V lost 6 bases, J lost 0 bases, and 11 bases lay in between. The CDR3 extends over 14 amino acids. The germline CDR1 and CDR2 sequences are MNHEY and SVGAGI. The CDR3: CASSHGQMNTEAFF. The CDR3 DNA sequence: TGTGCCAGCAGCCACGGCCAGATGAACACTGAAGCTTTCTTT.

This clone was detected only once. The V and J genes are TRBV18 and TRBJ2-7, with 10 bases that match TRBD2. The germline gives CDR1 KGHSH, CDR2 LQKENI. V lost 2 bases to trimming and J lost 5 bases; unmatched junction nucleotides: 6. CDR3 size: 15 residues. The CDR3 DNA sequence: TGTGCCAGCTCACCAACGCCTAGCGGGAGCAACGAGCAGTACTTC. Translating it yields CASSPTPSGSNEQYF. The whole variable domain, remainder taken from reference TRBV18 and TRBJ2-7, is NAGVMQNPRHLVRRRGQEARLRCSPMKGHSHVYWYRQLPEEGLKFMVYLQKENIIDESGMPKERFSAEFPKEGPSILRIQQVVRGDSAAYFCASSPTPSGSNEQYFGPGTRLTVT.

The chain combines TRBV7-3 with TRBJ2-3, with D uncertain. V was clipped by 5 bases and J by 2 bases, with 2 bases between them. The CDR3 consists of 11 residues. Germline V CDR1 and CDR2: SGHTA, FQGTGA. DNA of the CDR3: TGTGCCAGCAGCGTCACAGATACGCAGTATTTT. This codes for CASSVTDTQYF.

This chain connects TRBV4-2 to TRBJ2-7, with D perhaps matching TRBD2 (5 bases). The CDR3 covers 15 residues. Germline V gene lookup returns CDR1 LGHNA and CDR2 YNFKEQ. V was trimmed by 0 bases and J by 7 bases, leaving 16 bases between them. The CDR3 is CASSQDLAGRGEQYF. CDR3 nucleotide sequence: TGTGCCAGCAGCCAAGATCTTGCGGGTCGTGGGGAGCAGTACTTC.

The rearrangement joins TRBV28 to TRBJ2-1; 8 bases align to TRBD1. The CDR3 has 16 residues. Per the germline V gene, CDR1 is MDHEN and CDR2 is SYDVKM. With 6 bases clipped from V and 9 bases from J, the junction kept 16 bases outside the gene matches. Written as DNA, the CDR3 is TGTGCCAGCAGACTCCCATGGACAGGGTATCATCGTGAGCAGTTCTTC. Protein sequence: CASRLPWTGYHREQFF.

The chain has TRBV19 and TRBJ2-5; 11 bases line up with TRBD2. Germline V lookup: CDR1 LNHDA, CDR2 SQIVND (reference sequence). Trimming at V came to 5 bases and at J to 1 base, leaving 3 bases not matched to a gene. The CDR3 sequence is 15 residues long. CDR3 sequence: CASSGLAGAQETQYF. In DNA, the CDR3 is TGTGCCAGTAGTGGACTAGCGGGCGCCCAAGAGACCCAGTACTTC.

V and J are TRBV11-1 and TRBJ1-1, with TRBD1 as a possible D gene (6 bases). The length of the CDR3 is 17 residues. Trimming took off 5 bases at V and 2 bases at J, with 21 bases between the two ends. Germline V gives CDR1 SGHAT, CDR2 FQDESV (reference sequence). This CDR3 is CASSQTGGRLGNTEAFF. The CDR3, as DNA: TGTGCCAGCAGCCAAACGGGGGGCAGGTTAGGCAACACTGAAGCTTTCTTT. The variable domain in full, completed from reference TRBV11-1 and TRBJ1-1, reads EAEVAQSPRYKITEKSQAVAFWCDPISGHATLYWYRQILGQGPELLVQFQDESVVDDSQLPKDRFSAERLKGVDSTLKIQPAELGDSAMYLCASSQTGGRLGNTEAFFGQGTRLTVV.

This chain uses TRBV6-1 with TRBJ2-5; D call uncertain. Between the trimmed V and J ends, which lost 3 bases and 4 bases, there was a span of 9 bases. Germline V CDR1 and CDR2: MNHNS, SASEGT. CDR3 length equals 13 residues. The CDR3, as DNA: TGTGCCAGCAGTGAGAGGTGGGGAGAGACCCAGTACTTC. Its protein is CASSERWGETQYF.

The chain combines TRBV11-1 with TRBJ2-5, with 12 bases lining up with TRBD2. V gave up 4 bases and J gave up 1 base; unmatched junction bases: 1. The CDR3 runs 15 residues. Germline loops: CDR1 SGHAT, CDR2 FQDESV (reference sequence). The CDR3 reads CASSSSGRAQETQYF. In nucleotides, the CDR3 is TGTGCCAGCAGCTCTAGCGGGAGGGCCCAAGAGACCCAGTACTTC.

The rearrangement joins TRBV28 to TRBJ2-1, with D unresolved. The CDR3 totals 14 residues. Germline V gene lookup returns CDR1 MDHEN and CDR2 SYDVKM. Trimming stripped 4 bases from V and 2 bases from J, with 9 bases between. Here the CDR3 reads CASSWTQAYNEQFF. Written as DNA, the CDR3 is TGTGCCAGCAGTTGGACCCAAGCCTACAATGAGCAGTTCTTC.

The V gene is TRBV11-2, the J gene TRBJ1-2, with 9 bases that match TRBD1. Germline CDR1 reads SGHAT; CDR2 reads FQNNGV. This CDR3 spans 18 amino acids. The J segment lost 8 bases and the V segment lost 5 bases, leaving 21 bases of the junction unmatched. The CDR3 bases are TGTGCCAGCAGCCCCAGCCAAACCGGGACAGGGAGAGGTCGGGGCTACACCTTC. This encodes CASSPSQTGTGRGRGYTF. Full variable domain (outside the CDR3, taken from reference TRBV11-2 and TRBJ1-2): EAGVAQSPRYKIIEKRQSVAFWCNPISGHATLYWYQQILGQGPKLLIQFQNNGVVDDSQLPKDRFSAERLKGVDSTLKIQPAKLEDSAVYLCASSPSQTGTGRGRGYTFGSGTRLTVV.